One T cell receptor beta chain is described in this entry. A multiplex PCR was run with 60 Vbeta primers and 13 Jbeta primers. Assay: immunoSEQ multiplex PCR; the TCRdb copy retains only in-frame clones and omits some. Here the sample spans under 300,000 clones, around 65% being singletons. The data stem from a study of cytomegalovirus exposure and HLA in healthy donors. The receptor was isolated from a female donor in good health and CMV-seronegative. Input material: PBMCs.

The CDR3 coding sequence is TGTGCCAGCAGCCCGACAGGATCGCACCAGCCCCAGCATTTT. Protein sequence: CASSPTGSHQPQHF. J is TRBJ1-5 and V is TRBV6-5; D may be TRBD1 (6 bases). Germline V gene data show CDR1 as MNHEY and CDR2 as SVGAGI. V was cut by 6 bases and J by 7 bases, with 16 bases left in between. The CDR3 loop spans 14 amino acids.